The subject of this entry is one T cell receptor (beta chain). These data are taken from a study of blood T cell repertoires in COVID-19. As for the study in general: Acute and convalescent COVID-19 specimens originated in the United States, Italy and Spain. The cDNA or gDNA used as material had been derived from T cells, B-cell-depleted T cells, or PBMCs.

In the authors' workflow: Amplification of reference gene primers provided the estimated nucleated cell counts. Clones were sequenced by immunoSEQ multiplex PCR, and TCRdb holds only the in-frame ones, with some missing. For V, J and clone size, that table is used; D and trimming come from the DNA. The sample has about 27,000 clones, about 83% seen once. This CDR3 spans 16 amino acids. Germline V CDR1 and CDR2: SGHRS, YFSETQ. V gave up 4 bases and J gave up 2 bases; unmatched junction bases: 10. V and J are TRBV5-1 and TRBJ2-5; 8 nucleotides align to TRBD1. The sample comprised peripheral blood. The receptor was derived from a man in his sixties or seventies with active COVID-19. CDR3 amino acids: CASSGWTGNLQETQYF. The CDR3 nucleotides are TGCGCCAGCAGCGGGTGGACAGGGAACTTACAAGAGACCCAGTACTTC.